This T cell receptor beta chain stems from a study of T cells expressing NK-cell markers. In the study overall: The authors sequenced eight donors, of whom seven were HCMV-seropositive and one was seronegative.

On this clonotype itself: Its antigen remains unknown.

One entry per CDR3 protein, without DNA, is what TCRdb gives after re-calling the 5' RACE reads. This table holds about 140,000 distinct CDR3 sequences. There are 14 residues in the CDR3. Per the germline V gene, CDR1 is SGHVS and CDR2 is FNYEAQ. The study's findings and limits: The same clonotypes also predominated in the CD3+CD56-NKG2C+ fraction of a handful of donors.

The receptor was derived from a man between 18 and 35 years old in good health. The gene calls are TRBV7-6 and TRBJ2-1; the D gene TCRdb calls, TRBD1, cannot be checked with no DNA. Source material: blood T cells: a sorted CD56 or NKG2C T cell subset, CD4+ or CD8+ T cells, or bulk PBMC T cells (not recorded which). CDR3 sequence reads: CASSPDGGGYEQFF.